Described below is a single T cell receptor (beta chain) sequence and its context. The antigen remains unidentified. This sample is part of a study of Ad26.COV2.S vaccination and SARS-CoV-2 variants. The overall study: Enrolled in COV1001, the donor was in the Ad26.COV2.S trial arm, which received the vaccine.

Treatment defined: roughly 18 received Ad26.COV2.S at low or high dose, single or two shots; 5 received placebo; per-sample allocation not given. Vaccine and placebo recipients were sampled on day 63 after the first injection. Cohort 1b enrolled adults aged 18-55 years in Boston. Clones were read by immunoSEQ multiplex PCR, and TCRdb kept only the in-frame ones, dropping some. Of approximately 410,000 clones in the sample, roughly 90% are singletons; the top ten hold 3.5% to 4%. Findings of the study overall: Reportedly, spike-specific CD8+ and CD4+ T cell responses achieved substantial breadth once vaccination had taken place. Spike-specific TCR breadth ran higher among vaccine recipients than placebo recipients.

This TCR derives from a person between 18 and 59 years old who received the Ad26.COV2.S COVID-19 vaccine or a placebo. The sequenced sample was peripheral blood, obtained in a trial of Ad26.COV2.S vaccine versus placebo.

CDR3 in amino acids: CASSLQGAGGPTDTQYF. The CDR3 DNA follows: TGTGCCAGCAGTTTACAGGGAGCGGGGGGACCCACAGATACGCAGTATTTT. This chain joins TRBV28 and TRBJ2-3; TRBD2 aligns across 9 bases. Per germline, CDR1 MDHEN and CDR2 SYDVKM. The CDR3 runs to 17 residues. V dropped 2 bases and J dropped 2; count of bases not matched to a gene: 8.